These 10 T cell receptor beta chains were all obtained from the same sample, sequenced in a study of cytomegalovirus exposure and HLA in healthy donors. It was with 60 Vbeta and 13 Jbeta primers that the PCR ran. TCRdb's table, derived via immunoSEQ multiplex PCR, lists solely in-frame clones and lacks some. The table records 150,000 or so clones, about two thirds of them present only once. Sequences were obtained from PBMCs. The receptors here all came from a woman aged 18-35 years in good health and CMV-seronegative.

The chain is built from TRBV4-1 and TRBJ2-1; 7 positions match TRBD1. The CDR3 is 17 amino acids. With V trimmed by 0 bases and J by 9 bases, 14 bases remained unmatched. Looked up from germline, CDR1 is MGHRA and CDR2 is YSYEKL. The CDR3 sequence: CASSQDPTGRRVGEQFF. Written as DNA, the CDR3 is TGCGCCAGCAGCCAAGACCCGACAGGGCGACGGGTGGGTGAGCAGTTCTTC.

The chain is built from TRBV4-1 and TRBJ2-2; the match to TRBD2 covers 7 bases. Trimming cost V 0 bases and J 2 bases; bases outside gene matches: 3. The germline V gene has CDR1 MGHRA and CDR2 YSYEKL. This CDR3 has 16 residues. CDR3 loop: CASSQELAHNTGELFF. In DNA, the CDR3 is TGCGCCAGCAGCCAAGAACTAGCGCACAACACCGGGGAGCTGTTTTTT.

The chain is built from TRBV7-9 and TRBJ2-1, with 8 bases matching TRBD1. Germline V gene data show CDR1 as SEHNR and CDR2 as FQNEAQ (reference sequence). The junction had 7 bases not matched to a gene; V was cut back by 5 bases and J by 4 bases. CDR3 size: 15 residues. CDR3 sequence reads: CASSPLDRGYNEQFF. The CDR3 DNA follows: TGTGCCAGCAGCCCCTTAGACAGGGGTTACAATGAGCAGTTCTTC.

This sequence joins TRBV5-6 and TRBJ2-7, with 8 bases identical to TRBD1. J lost 4 bases, V lost 2 bases, and 2 bases had no gene match. The V gene's germline CDR1 is SGHDT and CDR2 YYEEEE. The CDR3 contains 13 residues. CDR3 region: CASSFRDRYEQYV. In DNA form, the CDR3 reads TGTGCCAGCAGCTTCCGGGACAGGTACGAGCAGTACGTC.

The chain couples TRBV18 to TRBJ2-6; D not certain. With 2 bases removed from V and 0 bases from J, the gap between germline ends came to 8 bases. CDR3 size: 16 residues. Germline V gene lookup returns CDR1 KGHSH and CDR2 LQKENI. The CDR3 nucleotides are TGTGCCAGCTCACCATGGCATGGCTCTGGGGCCAACGTCCTGACTTTC. It is translated as CASSPWHGSGANVLTF.

This clone has only a few counts. The chain joins TRBV9 to TRBJ2-3; 9 bases fit TRBD2. Germline V gene lookup returns CDR1 SGDLS and CDR2 YYNGEE. This CDR3 comprises 15 residues. V dropped 3 bases and J dropped 7; count of bases not matched to a gene: 9. The CDR3 spells CASSGNLAGIHTQYF. DNA for the CDR3: TGTGCCAGCAGCGGTAATCTAGCGGGAATACATACGCAGTATTTT.

The chain has TRBV4-3 and TRBJ2-5; TRBD2 is a possible D gene (7 bases). The DNA matches TRBJ2-7 better at its end, which makes the J call doubtful. CDR1 and CDR2 (germline): LGHNA, YSLEER. The CDR3 sequence is 16 residues long. CDR3 nucleotides: TGCGCCAGCAGCCAAGATAAGGGGGGGCCCTCCTACGAGCAGTACTTC. Translation: CASSQDKGGPSYEQYF.

The V call is TRBV15, the J call TRBJ2-7; 8 bases agree with TRBD2. CDR1 is LNHNV, CDR2 YYDKDF, per germline (reference sequence). The CDR3 sequence is 16 residues long. V trimming: 3 bases; J trimming: 0 bases; junction bases outside the gene matches: 7. The CDR3 is CATSRGAGGGSYEQYV. The DNA of the CDR3 is TGTGCCACCAGCAGGGGGGCGGGAGGTGGCTCCTACGAGCAGTACGTC.

The V and J genes are TRBV6-1 and TRBJ2-7, with 9 nucleotides matching TRBD1. The length of the CDR3 is 15 residues. Germline V gives CDR1 MNHNS, CDR2 SASEGT. Trimming took 5 bases from V and 0 from J; bases not matched to a gene: 5. The CDR3 nucleotides read TGTGCCAGCAGTATTAGACAGGGGGACTCCTACGAGCAGTACGTC. Protein product: CASSIRQGDSYEQYV.

The chain joins TRBV29-1 to TRBJ1-1, with TRBD1 matching over 7 bases. Germline V gives CDR1 SQVTM, CDR2 ANQGSEA. Trimming cost V 3 bases and J 10 bases; bases outside gene matches: 14. This CDR3 has 14 residues. The CDR3: CSVEGRTGAYGAFF. The DNA for the CDR3 is TGCAGCGTTGAGGGACGCACAGGGGCGTACGGAGCTTTCTTT.